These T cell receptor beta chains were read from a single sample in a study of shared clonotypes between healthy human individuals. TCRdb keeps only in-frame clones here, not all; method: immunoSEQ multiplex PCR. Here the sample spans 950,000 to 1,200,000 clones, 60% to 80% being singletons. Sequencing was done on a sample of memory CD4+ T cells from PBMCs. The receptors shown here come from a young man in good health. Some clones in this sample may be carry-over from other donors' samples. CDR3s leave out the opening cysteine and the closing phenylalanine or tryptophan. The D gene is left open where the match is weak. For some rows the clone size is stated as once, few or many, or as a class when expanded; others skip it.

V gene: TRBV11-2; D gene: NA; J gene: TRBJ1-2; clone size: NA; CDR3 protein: ASSSSRGGTKGHYGYT
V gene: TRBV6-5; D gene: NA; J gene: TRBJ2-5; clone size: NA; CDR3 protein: ASSSTTRGYQETQY
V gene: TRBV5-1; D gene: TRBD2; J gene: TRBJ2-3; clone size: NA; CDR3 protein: ASSWDRLAGLADTQY
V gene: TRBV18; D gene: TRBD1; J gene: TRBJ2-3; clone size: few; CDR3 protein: ASSLTGVGDTQY
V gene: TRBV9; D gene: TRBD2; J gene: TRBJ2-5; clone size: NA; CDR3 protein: ASSPKTGTSGRETQY
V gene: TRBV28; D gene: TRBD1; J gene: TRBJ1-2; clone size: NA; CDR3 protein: ASSFEGAAGYT
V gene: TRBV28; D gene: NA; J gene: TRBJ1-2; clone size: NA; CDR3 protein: ASSLWAASMDGYT
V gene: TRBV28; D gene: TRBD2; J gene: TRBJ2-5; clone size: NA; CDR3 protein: ASSPGLAGGETQY
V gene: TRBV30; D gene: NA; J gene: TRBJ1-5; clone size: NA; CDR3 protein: AWSVQSRPRHQPQH
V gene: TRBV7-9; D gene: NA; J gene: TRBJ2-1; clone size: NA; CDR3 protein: ASSYSQGGF
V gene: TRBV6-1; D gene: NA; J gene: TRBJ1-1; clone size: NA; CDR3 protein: ASGAGQNTEAF
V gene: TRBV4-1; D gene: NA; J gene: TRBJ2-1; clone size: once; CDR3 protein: ASSPPSGRSYNEQF
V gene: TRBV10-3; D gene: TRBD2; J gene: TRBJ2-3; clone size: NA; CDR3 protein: AIRASGEEGTQY
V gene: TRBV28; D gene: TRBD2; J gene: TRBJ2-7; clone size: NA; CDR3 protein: ASSLGTTSGAYEQY
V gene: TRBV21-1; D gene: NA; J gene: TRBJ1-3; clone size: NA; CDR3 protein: ASSKAFNRQSSGNTIY
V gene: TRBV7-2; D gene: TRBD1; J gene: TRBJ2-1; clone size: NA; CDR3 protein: ASSQWGQHGDEQF
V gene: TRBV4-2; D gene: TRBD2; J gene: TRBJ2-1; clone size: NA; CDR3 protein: ASSQERVGLALLWDEQF
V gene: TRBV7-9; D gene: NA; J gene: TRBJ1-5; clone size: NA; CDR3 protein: ASSLNADQPQH
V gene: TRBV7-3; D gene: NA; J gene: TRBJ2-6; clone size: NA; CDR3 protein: ASSSGNPGANVLT
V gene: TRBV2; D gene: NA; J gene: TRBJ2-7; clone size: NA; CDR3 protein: ASTTGLSEQY
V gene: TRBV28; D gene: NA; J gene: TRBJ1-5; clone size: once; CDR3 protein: ASSFSGQPQH
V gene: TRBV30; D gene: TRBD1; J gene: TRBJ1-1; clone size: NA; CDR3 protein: AWSGAGTGAFANTEAF
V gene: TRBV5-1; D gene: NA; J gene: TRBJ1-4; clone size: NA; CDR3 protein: ASSLRYTNEKLF
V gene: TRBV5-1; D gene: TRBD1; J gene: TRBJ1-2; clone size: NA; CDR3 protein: ASSLRGGDYGYT
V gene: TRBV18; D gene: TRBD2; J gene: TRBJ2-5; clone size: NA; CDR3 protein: ASSPRGSGSGETQY
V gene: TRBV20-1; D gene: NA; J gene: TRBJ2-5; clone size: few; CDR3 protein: SAKKGETQY
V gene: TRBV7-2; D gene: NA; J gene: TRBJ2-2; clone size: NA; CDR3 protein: ASSLGLGNTGELF
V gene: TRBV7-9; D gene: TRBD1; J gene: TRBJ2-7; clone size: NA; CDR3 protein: ASSTDRTAGEQY
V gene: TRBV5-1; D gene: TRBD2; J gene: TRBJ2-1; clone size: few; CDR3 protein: ASSPRTSGSYNEQF
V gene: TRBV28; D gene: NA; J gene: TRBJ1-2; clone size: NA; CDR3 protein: ASSSLRGVGGYT
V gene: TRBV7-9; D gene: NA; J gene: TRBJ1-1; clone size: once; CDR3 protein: ASRLLNPNTEAF
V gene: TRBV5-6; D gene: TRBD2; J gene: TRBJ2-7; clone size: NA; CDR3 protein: ASSSPTSGRDSYEQY
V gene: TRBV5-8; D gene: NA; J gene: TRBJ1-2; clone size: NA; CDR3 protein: ASSLTMGVSYGYT
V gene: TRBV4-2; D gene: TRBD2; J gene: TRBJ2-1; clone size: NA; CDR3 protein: ASSREGVAGWNEQF
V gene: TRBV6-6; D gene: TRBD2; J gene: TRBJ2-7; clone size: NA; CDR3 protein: ASSYGRLAGVGQY
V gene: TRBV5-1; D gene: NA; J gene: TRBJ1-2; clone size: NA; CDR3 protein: ASTMLEGSGDGYT
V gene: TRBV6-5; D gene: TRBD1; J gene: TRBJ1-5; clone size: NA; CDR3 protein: ASSYSQGGNQPQH
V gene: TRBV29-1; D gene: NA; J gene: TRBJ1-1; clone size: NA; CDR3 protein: SANPGGTEAF
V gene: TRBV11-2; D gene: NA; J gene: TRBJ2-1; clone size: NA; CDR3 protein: ASSPGVAVYNEQF
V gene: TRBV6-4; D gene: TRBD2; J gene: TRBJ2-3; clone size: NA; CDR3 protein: ASSEFPSGVSTDTQY
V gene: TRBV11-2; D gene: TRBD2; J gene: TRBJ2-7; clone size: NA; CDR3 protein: ASSLTLLAGGLTEQY
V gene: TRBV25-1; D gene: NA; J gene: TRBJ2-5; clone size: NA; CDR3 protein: ASSESGIRETQY
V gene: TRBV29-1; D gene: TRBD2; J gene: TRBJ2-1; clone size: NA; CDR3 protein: SVETSGAYNEQF
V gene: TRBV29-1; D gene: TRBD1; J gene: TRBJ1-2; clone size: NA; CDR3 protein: SDGQGYGYT
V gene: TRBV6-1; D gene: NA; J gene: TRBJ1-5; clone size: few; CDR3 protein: ASRRRDAQGMPQH
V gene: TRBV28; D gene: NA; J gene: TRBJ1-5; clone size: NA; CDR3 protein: ASTLGGKSSNQPQH
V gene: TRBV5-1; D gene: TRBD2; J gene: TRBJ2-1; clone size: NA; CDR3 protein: ASSLRLAGGHNEQF
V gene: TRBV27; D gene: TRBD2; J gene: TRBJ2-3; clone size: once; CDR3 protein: ASKRFGGRTSGMYTDTQY